This entry describes one TCR beta chain. The antigen it recognizes is unknown. Base qualities are not provided; no much larger clone lies one nucleotide away. This entry comes from a study of blood T cell repertoires in COVID-19 (dated by TCRdb to the early 2020s). A note on the overall study: Samples covering the acute and convalescent phases of COVID-19 were provided by collaborators in the United States, Italy and Spain. The sample metadata nearly always contained a de-identified subject ID, COVID-19 status, age in years and sex. The samples were drawn from the first 160 participants of the ongoing ImmuneRACE study and from more than 1,000 subjects provided by 6 global collaborators. HLA class I and class II types, where available, came from metadata supplied by the sample provider rather than from assay-based typing. Deeply sampled blood TCRbeta repertoires from subjects exposed to, actively infected with, or recovered from COVID-19 were included in the dataset. The prospective study material was composed of cDNA or gDNA derived from T cells, B-cell-depleted T cells, or PBMCs. The repertoires were released in a freely available public database intended as a resource for research on the immune response to SARS-CoV-2. Results and caveats for the whole study, not just this receptor: The amount of clinical and demographic metadata varied by source and participant and was provided uncurated.

TCRbeta CDR3 regions were amplified from genomic DNA using the immunoSEQ Assay, a bias-controlled multiplex PCR. The paper's data handling went like this. Nucleated cell counts per sample were estimated from amplification of reference gene primers within the assay. Sequence reads were collapsed and filtered to measure the absolute abundance of every unique TCRbeta CDR3 rearrangement. For each sample, productive Simpson clonality was calculated by taking the square root of Simpson's diversity index across productive rearrangements. This is the immuneACCESS table as TCRdb keeps it, with only in-frame sequences that have V and J called. A part of the clones is gone; compared with another copy, unresolved V genes explain less than half, and the rest is unexplained. The V and J calls and clone size are taken from that table; D and trimming were inferred from the DNA. In all, the sample holds roughly 330,000 clones, and over 80% of those were seen once. The top ten constitute approximately 9.9% of the sample.

One collaborating source in Seattle enrolled patients while the patients were actively infected and followed the patients over time throughout the course of disease. Collaborating institutions collected whole blood in K2EDTA tubes following their own protocols. Collaborator samples were shipped for TCRbeta analysis as frozen whole blood, isolated PBMCs, or DNA extracted from either sample type. Unmatched junction bases come to 12, with V trimmed by 5 bases and J by 2 bases. Looking up the germline V gene (reference sequence) yields CDR1 LNHNV and CDR2 YYDKDF. The CDR3, cysteine through phenylalanine, is 17 amino acids long. The only DNA kept is the CDR3, 51 bases in frame from the first base.

The sequencing input was peripheral blood. The receptor chain draws on TRBV15 and TRBJ1-2; 9 bases in between match TRBD1. The clonotype was recovered from a man aged 25-45 years with COVID-19, enrolled during active disease. The DNA reads TGTGCCACCAGCGGTCCCGGGACAGGGATAGGAAACTATGGCTACACCTTC. It codes for CATSGPGTGIGNYGYTF.